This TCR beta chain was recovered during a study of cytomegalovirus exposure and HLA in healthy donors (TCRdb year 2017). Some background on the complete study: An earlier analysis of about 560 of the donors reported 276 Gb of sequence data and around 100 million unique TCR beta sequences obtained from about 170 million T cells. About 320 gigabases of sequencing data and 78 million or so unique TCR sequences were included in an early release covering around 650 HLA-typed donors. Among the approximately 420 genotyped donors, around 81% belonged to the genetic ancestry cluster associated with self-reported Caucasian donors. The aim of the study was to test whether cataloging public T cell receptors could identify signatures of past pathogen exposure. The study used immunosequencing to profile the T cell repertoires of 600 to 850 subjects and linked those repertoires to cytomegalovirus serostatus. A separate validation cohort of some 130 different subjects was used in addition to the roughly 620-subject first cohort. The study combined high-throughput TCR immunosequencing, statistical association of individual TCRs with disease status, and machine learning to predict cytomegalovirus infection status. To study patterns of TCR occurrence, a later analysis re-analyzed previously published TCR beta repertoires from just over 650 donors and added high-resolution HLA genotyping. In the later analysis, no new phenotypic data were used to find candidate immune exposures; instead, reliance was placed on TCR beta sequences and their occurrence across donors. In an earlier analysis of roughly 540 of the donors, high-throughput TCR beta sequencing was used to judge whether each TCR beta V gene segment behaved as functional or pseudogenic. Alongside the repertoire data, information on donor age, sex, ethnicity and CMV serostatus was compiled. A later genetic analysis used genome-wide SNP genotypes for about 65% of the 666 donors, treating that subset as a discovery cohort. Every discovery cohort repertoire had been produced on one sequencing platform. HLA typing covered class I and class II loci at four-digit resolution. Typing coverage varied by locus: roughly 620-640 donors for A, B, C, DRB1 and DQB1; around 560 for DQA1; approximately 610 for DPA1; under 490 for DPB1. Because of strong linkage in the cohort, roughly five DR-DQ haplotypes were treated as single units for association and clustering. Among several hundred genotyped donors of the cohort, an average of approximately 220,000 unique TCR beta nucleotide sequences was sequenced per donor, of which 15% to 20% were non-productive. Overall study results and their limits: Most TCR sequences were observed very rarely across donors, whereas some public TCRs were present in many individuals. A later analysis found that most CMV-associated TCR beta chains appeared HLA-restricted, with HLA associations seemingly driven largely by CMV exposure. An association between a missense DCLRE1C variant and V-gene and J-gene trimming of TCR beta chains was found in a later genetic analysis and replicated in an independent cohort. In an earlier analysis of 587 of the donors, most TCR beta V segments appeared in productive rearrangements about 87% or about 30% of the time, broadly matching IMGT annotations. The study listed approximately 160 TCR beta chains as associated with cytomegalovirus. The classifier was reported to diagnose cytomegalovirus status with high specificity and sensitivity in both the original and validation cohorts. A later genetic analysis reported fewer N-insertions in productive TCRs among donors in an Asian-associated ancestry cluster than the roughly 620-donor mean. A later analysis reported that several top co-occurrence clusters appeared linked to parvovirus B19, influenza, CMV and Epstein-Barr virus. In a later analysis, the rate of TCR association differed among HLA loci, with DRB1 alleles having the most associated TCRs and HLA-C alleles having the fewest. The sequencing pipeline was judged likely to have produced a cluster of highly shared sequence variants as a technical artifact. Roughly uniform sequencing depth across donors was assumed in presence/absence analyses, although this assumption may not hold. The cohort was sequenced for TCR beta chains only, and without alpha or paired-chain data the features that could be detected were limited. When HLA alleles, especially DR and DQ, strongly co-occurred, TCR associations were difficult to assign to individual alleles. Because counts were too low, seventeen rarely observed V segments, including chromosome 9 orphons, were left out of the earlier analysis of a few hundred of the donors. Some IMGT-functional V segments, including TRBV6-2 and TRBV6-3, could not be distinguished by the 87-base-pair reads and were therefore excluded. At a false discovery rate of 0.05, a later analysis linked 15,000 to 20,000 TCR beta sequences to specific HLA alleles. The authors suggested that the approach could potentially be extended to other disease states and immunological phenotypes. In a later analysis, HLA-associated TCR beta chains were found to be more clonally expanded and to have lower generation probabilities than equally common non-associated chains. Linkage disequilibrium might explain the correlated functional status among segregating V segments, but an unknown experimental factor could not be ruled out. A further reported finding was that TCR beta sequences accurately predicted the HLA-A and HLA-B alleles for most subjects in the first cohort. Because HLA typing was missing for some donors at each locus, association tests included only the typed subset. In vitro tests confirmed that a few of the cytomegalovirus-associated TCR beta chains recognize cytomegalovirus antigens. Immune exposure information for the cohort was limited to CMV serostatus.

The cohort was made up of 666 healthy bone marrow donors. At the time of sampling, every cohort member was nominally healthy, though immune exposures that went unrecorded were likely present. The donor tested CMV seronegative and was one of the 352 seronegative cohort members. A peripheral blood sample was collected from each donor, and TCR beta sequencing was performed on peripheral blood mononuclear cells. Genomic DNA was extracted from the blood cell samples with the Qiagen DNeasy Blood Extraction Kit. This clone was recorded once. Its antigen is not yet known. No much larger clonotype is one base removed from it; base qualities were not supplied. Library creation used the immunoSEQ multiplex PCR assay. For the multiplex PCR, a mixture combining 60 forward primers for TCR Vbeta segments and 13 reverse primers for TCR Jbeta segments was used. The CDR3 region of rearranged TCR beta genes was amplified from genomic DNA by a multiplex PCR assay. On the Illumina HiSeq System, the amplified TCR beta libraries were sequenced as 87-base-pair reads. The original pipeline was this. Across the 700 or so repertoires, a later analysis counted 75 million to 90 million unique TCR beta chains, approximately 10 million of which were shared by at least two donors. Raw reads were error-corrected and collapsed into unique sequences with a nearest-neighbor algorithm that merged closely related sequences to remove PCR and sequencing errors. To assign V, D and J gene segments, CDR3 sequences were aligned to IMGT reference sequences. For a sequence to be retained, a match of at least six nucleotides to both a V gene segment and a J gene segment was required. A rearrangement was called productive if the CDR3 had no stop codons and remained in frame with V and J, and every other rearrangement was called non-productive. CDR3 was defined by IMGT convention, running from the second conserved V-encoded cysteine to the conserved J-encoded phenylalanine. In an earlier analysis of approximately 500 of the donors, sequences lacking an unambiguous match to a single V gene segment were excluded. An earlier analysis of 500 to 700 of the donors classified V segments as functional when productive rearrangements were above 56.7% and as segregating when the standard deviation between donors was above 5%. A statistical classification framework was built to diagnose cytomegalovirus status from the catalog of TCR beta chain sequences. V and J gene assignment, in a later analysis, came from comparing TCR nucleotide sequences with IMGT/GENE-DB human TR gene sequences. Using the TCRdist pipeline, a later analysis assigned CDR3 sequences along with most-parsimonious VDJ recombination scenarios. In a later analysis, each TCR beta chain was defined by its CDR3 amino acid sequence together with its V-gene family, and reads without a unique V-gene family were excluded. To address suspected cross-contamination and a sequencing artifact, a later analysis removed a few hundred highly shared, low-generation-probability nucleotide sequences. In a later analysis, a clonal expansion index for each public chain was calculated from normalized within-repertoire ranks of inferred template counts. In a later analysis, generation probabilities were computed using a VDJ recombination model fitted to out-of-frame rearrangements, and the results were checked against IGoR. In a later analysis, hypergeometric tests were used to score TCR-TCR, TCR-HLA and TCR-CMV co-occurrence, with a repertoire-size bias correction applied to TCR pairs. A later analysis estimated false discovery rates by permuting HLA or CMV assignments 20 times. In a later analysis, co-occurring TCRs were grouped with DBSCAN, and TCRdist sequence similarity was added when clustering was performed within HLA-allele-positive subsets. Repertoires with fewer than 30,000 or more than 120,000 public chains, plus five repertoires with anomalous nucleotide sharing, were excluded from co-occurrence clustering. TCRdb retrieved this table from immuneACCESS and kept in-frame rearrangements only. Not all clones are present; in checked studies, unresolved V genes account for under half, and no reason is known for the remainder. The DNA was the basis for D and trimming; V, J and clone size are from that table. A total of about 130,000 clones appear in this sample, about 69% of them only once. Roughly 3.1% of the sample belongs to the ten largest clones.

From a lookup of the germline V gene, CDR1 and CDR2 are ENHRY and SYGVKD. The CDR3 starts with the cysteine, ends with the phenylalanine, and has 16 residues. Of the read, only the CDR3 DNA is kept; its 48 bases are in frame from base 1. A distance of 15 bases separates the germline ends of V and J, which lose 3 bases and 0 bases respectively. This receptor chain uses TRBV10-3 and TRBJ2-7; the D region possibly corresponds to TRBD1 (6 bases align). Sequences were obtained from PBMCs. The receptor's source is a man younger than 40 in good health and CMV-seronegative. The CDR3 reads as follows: CAISESRDTNSYEQYF. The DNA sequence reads TGTGCCATCAGTGAAAGCCGGGACACAAACTCCTACGAGCAGTACTTC.